The 17 T cell receptor beta chains below come from one sample, sequenced in a study of vaccination and CD4 T cells after COVID-19. Antigen specificity for these receptors is unknown. Sample treatment: 10-day PBMC culture with coronavirus spike peptide pools or control peptides (ViraFEST assay). With the Oncomine TCR Beta short-read assay, DNA from cultured CD4+ T cells was sequenced. In TCRdb, the PCR reads were re-called with MiXCR into one record per CDR3 protein. The sample yields under 11,000 distinct CDR3 sequences, roughly 50% seen once. The material sequenced was CD4+ T cells from blood, cultured in vitro. Receptors were obtained from a human donor who had recovered from COVID-19.

This clonotype came up a few times. The V call is TRBV5-4, the J call TRBJ1-2, with 11 bases identical to TRBD1. This CDR3 contains 15 residues. Per germline, CDR1 SGHNT and CDR2 YYREEE (reference sequence). V gave up 4 bases and J gave up 8 bases; unmatched junction bases: 10. The CDR3 DNA reads TGTGCCAGCAGCCGTTACGGGACAGGGGGTTTGGGCTACACCTTC. Amino acids: CASSRYGTGGLGYTF.

This clonotype was observed a handful of times. This chain joins TRBV6-1 and TRBJ1-6, with TRBD1 matching 9 bases. The CDR3 loop spans 14 amino acids. V lost 6 bases and J lost 8; bases outside the gene matches: 5. CDR1 is MNHNS, CDR2 SASEGT, per germline. The CDR3 DNA reads TGTGCCAGCAGCCCAGACAGGGGGTATTCACCCCTCCACTTT. It specifies CASSPDRGYSPLHF.

The J gene is TRBJ2-3, the V gene TRBV20-1, with D perhaps TRBD1 or TRBD2 (5 bases each). Trimming removed 7 bases from V and 3 bases from J, with 17 bases in between. The CDR3 has 14 residues. Germline values: CDR1 DFQATT, CDR2 SNEGSKA (reference sequence). The CDR3: CSGPRVGTTDTQYF. Written as DNA, the CDR3 is TGCAGTGGACCCCGCGTAGGGACGACAGATACGCAGTATTTT.

This clonotype has just a few counts. The V and J genes are TRBV24-1 and TRBJ1-2; no definite D call. V lost 2 bases, J lost 5 bases, and 5 bases lay in between. CDR1 is KGHDR and CDR2 is SFDVKD in the germline V gene. CDR3 size: 12 residues. The CDR3 protein is CATSDYGYGYTF. In nucleotides, the CDR3 is TGTGCCACCAGTGATTATGGATATGGCTACACCTTC.

The chain employs TRBV5-4 and TRBJ2-7, with D perhaps being TRBD1 or TRBD2 (5 bases each). Germline-derived CDR1 and CDR2 are SGHNT and YYREEE (reference sequence). V lost 0 bases to trimming and J lost 0 bases, with 16 bases between them. The CDR3 spans 17 residues. Here the CDR3 reads CASSLGGLGSSSYEQYF. In DNA, the CDR3 is TGTGCCAGCAGCTTGGGGGGCCTGGGGAGCAGCTCCTACGAGCAGTACTTC.

The genes are TRBV5-1 and TRBJ2-5; tentative D call: TRBD2 (5 bases). CDR3 length: 13 amino acids. Looked up from germline, CDR1 is SGHRS and CDR2 is YFSETQ. V was clipped by 6 bases and J by 5 bases, with 14 bases between them. The CDR3, as DNA: TGCGCCAGCACTCCGCGTTCGGGGGAGACCCAGTACTTC. It is translated as CASTPRSGETQYF.

This clonotype was observed a handful of times. The gene calls are TRBV4-2 and TRBJ2-5; 9 positions match TRBD2. CDR3 size: 15 residues. Germline lookup yields CDR1 LGHNA and CDR2 YNFKEQ. Losses at the gene ends were 3 bases for V and 4 bases for J; bases not matched to a gene: 6. The CDR3 loop reads CASSQGGRAGETQYF. CDR3 DNA: TGTGCCAGCAGCCAGGGCGGGAGGGCCGGAGAGACCCAGTACTTC.

V usage is TRBV11-2 and J usage is TRBJ2-5; 12 bases are shared with TRBD1. Germline lookup yields CDR1 SGHAT and CDR2 FQNNGV. The junction had 3 bases not matched to a gene; V was cut back by 0 bases and J by 4 bases. This CDR3 is built from 16 residues. CDR3 in DNA: TGTGCCAGCAGCTTAGAGGGACAGGGGGCTATAGAGACCCAGTACTTC. This gives the protein CASSLEGQGAIETQYF.

The chain carries TRBV28 and TRBJ2-3; no firm D call. V was shortened by 5 bases and J by 2 bases, with 5 bases between the two germline ends. CDR3 length: 12 residues. Germline V gene sequence: CDR1 MDHEN, CDR2 SYDVKM. This chain's CDR3 is CASSPYTDTQYF. DNA for the CDR3: TGTGCCAGCAGTCCCTACACAGATACGCAGTATTTT.

The V gene is TRBV20-1, the J gene TRBJ2-3, with D unresolved. The germline CDR1 and CDR2 sequences are DFQATT and SNEGSKA (reference sequence). The V end lost 6 bases, the J end lost 6 bases, and 16 bases lay between the germline ends. The CDR3 sequence is 13 residues long. CDR3 protein: CSAPPPPTDTQYF. CDR3 in DNA: TGCAGTGCACCCCCCCCGCCCACGGATACGCAGTATTTT.

V gene TRBV19 combines with J gene TRBJ1-2; D perhaps matches TRBD1 (5 bases). V lost 9 bases to trimming and J lost 12 bases, with 29 bases between them. Germline CDR1 and CDR2: LNHDA and SQIVND (reference sequence). The CDR3 contains 15 residues. The CDR3 loop reads CASRPVGGVSLGHTF. The CDR3 nucleotides are TGTGCCAGCCGCCCAGTGGGGGGGGTCTCCCTTGGGCACACCTTC.

The genes are TRBV28 and TRBJ1-2, with 7 bases identical to TRBD1. Per the germline V gene, CDR1 is MDHEN and CDR2 is SYDVKM. Losses at the gene ends were 4 bases for V and 1 base for J; bases not matched to a gene: 6. The CDR3 spans 15 residues. DNA of the CDR3: TGTGCCAGCAGTTCACCCGACAGGGTTAACTATGGCTACACCTTC. Translating it yields CASSSPDRVNYGYTF.

This clonotype was recorded a few times. V gene TRBV27 combines with J gene TRBJ2-6; D might be TRBD1 or TRBD2, each matching 5 bases. The germline V gene has CDR1 MNHEY and CDR2 SMNVEV (reference sequence). V was pared by 5 bases and J by 0 bases, with 17 bases between. This CDR3 contains 18 residues. The CDR3, as DNA: TGTGCCAGCAGTCCACCCCCGGGACGCCACTCTGGGGCCAACGTCCTGACTTTC. This translates into CASSPPPGRHSGANVLTF.

V and J are TRBV20-1 and TRBJ1-4; no definite D call. The V and J ends lost 3 bases and 4 bases respectively, with 15 bases between them. CDR1 is DFQATT, CDR2 SNEGSKA, per germline (reference sequence). The CDR3 has 15 residues. The DNA for the CDR3 is TGCAGTGCTAGGGACCTGACCATGTTTAATGAAAAACTGTTTTTT. It encodes CSARDLTMFNEKLFF.

This clonotype is deemed large (0.1 to 1%). The genes are TRBV23-1 and TRBJ2-1; D is ambiguous. TRBV23-1 is placed among ORFs of uncertain function. Between the trimmed V and J ends, which lost 3 bases and 7 bases, there was a span of 13 bases. CDR3 size: 14 residues. In DNA form, the CDR3 reads TGCGCCAGCAGTCACCGTGGGCGTGGGAATGAGCAGTTCTTC. Its protein product is CASSHRGRGNEQFF.

The chain has TRBV29-1 and TRBJ2-7; a weak D match, TRBD1 (6 bases). The V end lost 4 bases, the J end lost 5 bases, and 12 bases lay between the germline ends. The CDR3 runs to 12 residues. CDR1 is SQVTM and CDR2 is ANQGSEA in the germline V gene. CDR3 sequence: CSVGQGSHEQYF. CDR3 coding DNA: TGCAGCGTTGGGCAGGGGTCCCACGAGCAGTACTTC.

This chain's CDR3 is CASSHRDRGPSEQYF. The CDR3 DNA is TGTGCCAGCAGTCACCGGGACAGGGGACCTTCCGAGCAGTACTTC. The chain uses TRBV6-1 and TRBJ2-7; 10 bases align to TRBD1. V was clipped by 5 bases and J by 6 bases; unmatched bases: 10. The germline V gene encodes CDR1 MNHNS and CDR2 SASEGT. The CDR3 loop spans 15 amino acids.